Listed here is a single T cell receptor beta chain. It has no known antigen specificity. Qualities for individual bases were not recorded, and no much larger clone is one base off. The data are from a study of Graves' ophthalmopathy and Graves' hyperthyroidism (dated by TCRdb to 2017 to 2018). Background for the entire study: A patient counted as having stable hyperthyroidism if there was no progression to ophthalmopathy within 18 months of follow-up. TCR beta repertoire signatures were used to distinguish Graves' ophthalmopathy from Graves' hyperthyroidism and to predict progression to ophthalmopathy. In total, some 140 blood samples were TCR-sequenced: under 45 ophthalmopathy, some 80 hyperthyroidism and some 17 hyperthyroidism-to-ophthalmopathy patients. To explore V-J signatures that distinguish ophthalmopathy from hyperthyroidism, a discovery set of 100 patients was enrolled, made up of 43 with ophthalmopathy and roughly 55 with stable hyperthyroidism. For independent validation, a separate cohort was made up of some 19 hyperthyroidism patients plus 17 patients who later progressed from hyperthyroidism to ophthalmopathy. In about six hyperthyroidism patients, the T-cell repertoires found in thyroid tissue were compared with those found in blood. Following sample collection, hyperthyroidism patients were given methimazole at a starting dose of 30 mg daily, and ophthalmopathy patients were given high-dose intravenous methylprednisolone. The paper's findings and limits, for the study overall: In validation, the model predicted ophthalmopathy progression with about 70% sensitivity and approximately 75% specificity; roughly 12 predicted patients were CT-confirmed with GO in a median of approximately six months. Ophthalmopathy was separated from stable hyperthyroidism by the 13-signature model with just under 90% sensitivity and 81% to 84% specificity in cross-validation and with 80%/75% in the test set. Most of the expanded thyroid clonotypes with a frequency above 0.001 were also detected in blood, and it was suggested that the thyroid immune response may be reflected by blood repertoires. No statistical method was used to set the sample size in advance, and the investigators knew which group each participant was assigned to.

Trimming removed 5 bases from V and 5 bases from J; the gene matches leave 12 bases unexplained. As encoded in the germline V gene, CDR1 is SNHLY while CDR2 is FYNNEI. Taken from cysteine to phenylalanine, the CDR3 has 16 residues. Of the read, only the CDR3 DNA is kept; its 48 bases are in frame from base 1. Patients with hyperthyroidism were aged 18 to 65 years, had been newly diagnosed, and had a disease duration of less than 2 months. Anyone with other autoimmune diseases, uncontrolled infections, pregnancy or lactation was excluded from the study. Diagnosis relied on clinical symptoms, serum thyroxine, TRAb, thyroid ultrasound and orbital computed tomography. Trizol reagent was used to extract the total RNA, and its quality was then checked on an Agilent 2100 Bioanalyzer. For repertoire sequencing, the TCR beta CDR3 regions were amplified from RNA transcripts. A first-round RT-PCR used HTBI primers with the Qiagen OneStep RT-PCR kit, followed by a second-round multiplex PCR, size selection and purification. The libraries underwent paired-end sequencing with 100 bp reads on an Illumina HiSeq2000. As for how the authors treated the data: SOAPnuke was used to process the reads, throwing out any read that had adapters, had uncalled bases, had a mean Phred below 15, or lacked an exact constant-primer or identifier match. COPE v1.2.5 was used to merge the high-quality paired reads. Clonotypes were defined as unique nucleotide sequences and were aligned to IMGT TRB V, D and J references using MiTCR v1.1. Analysis was restricted to V-J combinations with a frequency above 0.0001, which covered roughly 99% of repertoires. A TCR clonal expansion and chaos score per V-J combination was defined as the ratio of F50 clonal expansion to chaos observed in the TCRdist matrix. Welch's t-statistics and random forest were used to narrow the features down to 13 V-J combinations, which were then fed into a naive Bayes classifier. Thyroid-blood repertoire similarity was quantified with the Morisita-Horn index. TCRdb's own reprocessing of the public reads used fastp at Q25 and MiXCR and kept productive beta chains. Under each unique CDR3 protein, matching rows form one entry showing the most common genes and DNA. TCRdb's processing, not the authors', yielded these V and J calls. The sample data list around 1,200,000 distinct CDR3 sequences, and 35% to 40% of these were observed just once. More than 9.5% of the sample comes from the top ten.

The rearrangement combines TRBV2 with TRBJ2-5, and 9 bases in between align with TRBD2. This TCR was sampled from an adult man with Graves' hyperthyroidism. Source material: peripheral blood or thyroid tissue (not recorded which). The CDR3 protein sequence reads: CASSPTTAGGGETQYF. The nucleotides read TGTGCCAGCAGTCCTACTACCGCGGGGGGGGGGGAGACCCAGTACTTC.